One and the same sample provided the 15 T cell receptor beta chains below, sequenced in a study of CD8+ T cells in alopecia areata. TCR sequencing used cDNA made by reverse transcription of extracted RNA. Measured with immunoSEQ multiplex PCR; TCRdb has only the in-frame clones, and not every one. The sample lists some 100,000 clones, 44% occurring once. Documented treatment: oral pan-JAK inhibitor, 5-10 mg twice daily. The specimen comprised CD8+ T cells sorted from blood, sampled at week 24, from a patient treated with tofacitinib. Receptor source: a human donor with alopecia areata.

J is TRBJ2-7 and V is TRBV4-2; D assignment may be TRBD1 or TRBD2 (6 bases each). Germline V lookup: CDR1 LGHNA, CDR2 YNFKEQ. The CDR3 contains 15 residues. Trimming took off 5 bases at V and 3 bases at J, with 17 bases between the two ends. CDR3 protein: CASSSGGTINYEQYF. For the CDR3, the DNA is TGTGCCAGCAGCTCGGGCGGGACAATTAACTACGAGCAGTACTTC.

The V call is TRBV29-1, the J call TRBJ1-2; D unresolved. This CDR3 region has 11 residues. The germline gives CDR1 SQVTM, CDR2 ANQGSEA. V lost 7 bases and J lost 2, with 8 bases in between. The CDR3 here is CSARLNYGYTF. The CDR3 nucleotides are TGCAGCGCTCGACTGAACTATGGCTACACCTTC.

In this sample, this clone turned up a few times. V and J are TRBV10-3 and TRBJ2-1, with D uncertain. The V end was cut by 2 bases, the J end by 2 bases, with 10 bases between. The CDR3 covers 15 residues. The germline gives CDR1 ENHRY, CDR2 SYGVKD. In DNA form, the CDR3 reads TGTGCCATCAGTGAGCTAGACGAGCCCTACAATGAGCAGTTCTTC. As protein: CAISELDEPYNEQFF.

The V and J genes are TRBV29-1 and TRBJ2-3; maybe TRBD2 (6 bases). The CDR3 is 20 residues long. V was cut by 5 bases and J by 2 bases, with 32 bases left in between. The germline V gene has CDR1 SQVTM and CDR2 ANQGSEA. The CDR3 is CSVTGARDLGGVPITDTQYF. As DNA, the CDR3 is TGCAGCGTTACAGGCGCTCGCGATCTCGGGGGAGTCCCTATCACAGATACGCAGTATTTT.

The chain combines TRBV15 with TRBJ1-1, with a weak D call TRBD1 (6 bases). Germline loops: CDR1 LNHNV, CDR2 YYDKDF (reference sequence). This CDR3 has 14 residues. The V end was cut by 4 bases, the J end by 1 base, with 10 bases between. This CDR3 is CATSTRTANTEAFF. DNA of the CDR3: TGTGCCACCAGCACCCGGACAGCGAACACTGAAGCTTTCTTT. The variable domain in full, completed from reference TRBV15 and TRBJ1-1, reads DAMVIQNPRYQVTQFGKPVTLSCSQTLNHNVMYWYQQKSSQAPKLLFHYYDKDFNNEADTPDNFQSRRPNTSFCFLDIRSPGLGDTAMYLCATSTRTANTEAFFGQGTRLTVV.

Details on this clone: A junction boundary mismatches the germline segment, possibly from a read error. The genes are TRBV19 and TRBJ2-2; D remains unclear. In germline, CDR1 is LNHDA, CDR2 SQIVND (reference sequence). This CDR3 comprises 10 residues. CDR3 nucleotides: TGCGCCGTGGGGATCGGGGAGCTGTTTTTT. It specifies CAVGIGELFF. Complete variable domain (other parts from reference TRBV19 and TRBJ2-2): DGGITQSPKYLFRKEGQNVTLSCEQNLNHDAMYWYRQDPGQGLRLIYYSQIVNDFQKGDIAEGYSVSREKKESFPLTVTSAQKNPTAFYLCAVGIGELFFGEGSRLTVL.

The chain's CDR3 is CASSFAGLRYNEQFF. The CDR3 region has the DNA TGTGCCAGCAGCTTTGCGGGACTTCGGTACAATGAGCAGTTCTTC. The chain employs TRBV11-2 and TRBJ2-1; D is possibly TRBD2 (6 bases). Germline CDR1 is SGHAT and CDR2 is FQNNGV. CDR3 length equals 15 residues. Trimming pared 3 bases from V and 4 bases from J, leaving 13 bases between.

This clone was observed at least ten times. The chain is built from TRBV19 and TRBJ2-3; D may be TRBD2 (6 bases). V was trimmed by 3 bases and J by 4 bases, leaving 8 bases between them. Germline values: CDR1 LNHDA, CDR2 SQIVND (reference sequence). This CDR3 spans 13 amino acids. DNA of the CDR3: TGTGCCAGTAGTATCGGGAGCGCAGATACGCAGTATTTT. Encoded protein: CASSIGSADTQYF.

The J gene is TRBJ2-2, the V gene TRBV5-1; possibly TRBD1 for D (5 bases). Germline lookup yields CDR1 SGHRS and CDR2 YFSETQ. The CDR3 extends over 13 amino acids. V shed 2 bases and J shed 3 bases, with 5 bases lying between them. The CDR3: CASSFRDTGELFF. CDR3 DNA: TGCGCCAGCAGCTTCAGGGACACCGGGGAGCTGTTTTTT. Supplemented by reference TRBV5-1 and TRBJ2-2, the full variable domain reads KAGVTQTPRYLIKTRGQQVTLSCSPISGHRSVSWYQQTPGQGLQFLFEYFSETQRNKGNFPGRFSGRQFSNSRSEMNVSTLELGDSALYLCASSFRDTGELFFGEGSRLTVL.

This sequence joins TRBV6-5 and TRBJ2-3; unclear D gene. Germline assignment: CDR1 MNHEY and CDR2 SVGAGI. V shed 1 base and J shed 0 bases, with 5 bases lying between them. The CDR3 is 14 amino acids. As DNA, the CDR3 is TGTGCCAGCAGTTACTTACAGAGCACAGATACGCAGTATTTT. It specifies CASSYLQSTDTQYF.

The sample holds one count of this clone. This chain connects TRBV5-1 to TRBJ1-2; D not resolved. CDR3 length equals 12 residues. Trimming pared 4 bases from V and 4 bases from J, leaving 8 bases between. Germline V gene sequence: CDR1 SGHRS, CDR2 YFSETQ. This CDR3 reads CASSPEGYGYTF. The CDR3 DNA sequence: TGCGCCAGCAGCCCTGAAGGCTATGGCTACACCTTC.

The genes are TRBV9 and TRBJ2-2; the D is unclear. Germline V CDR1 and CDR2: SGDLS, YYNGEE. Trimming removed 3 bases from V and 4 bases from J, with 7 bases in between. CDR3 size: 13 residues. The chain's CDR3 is CASSEWSTGELFF. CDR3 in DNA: TGTGCCAGCAGCGAGTGGTCCACCGGGGAGCTGTTTTTT.

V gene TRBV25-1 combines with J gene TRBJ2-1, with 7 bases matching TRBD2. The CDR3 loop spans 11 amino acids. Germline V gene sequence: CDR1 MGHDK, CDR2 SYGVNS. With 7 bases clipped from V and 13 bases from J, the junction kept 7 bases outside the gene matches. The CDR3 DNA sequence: TGTGCCAGCAAGTGGAGCGGGGCCCAGTTCTTC. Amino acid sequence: CASKWSGAQFF. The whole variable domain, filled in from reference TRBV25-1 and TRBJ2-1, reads EADIYQTPRYLVIGTGKKITLECSQTMGHDKMYWYQQDPGMELHLIHYSYGVNSTEKGDLSSESTVSRIRTEHFPLTLESARPSHTSQYLCASKWSGAQFFGPGTRLTVL.

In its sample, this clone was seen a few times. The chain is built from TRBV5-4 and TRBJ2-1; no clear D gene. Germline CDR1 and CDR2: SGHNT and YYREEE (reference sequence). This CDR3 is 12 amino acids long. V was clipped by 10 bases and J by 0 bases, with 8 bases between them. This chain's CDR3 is CAWQSSYNEQFF. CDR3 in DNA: TGTGCCTGGCAGAGCTCCTACAATGAGCAGTTCTTC.

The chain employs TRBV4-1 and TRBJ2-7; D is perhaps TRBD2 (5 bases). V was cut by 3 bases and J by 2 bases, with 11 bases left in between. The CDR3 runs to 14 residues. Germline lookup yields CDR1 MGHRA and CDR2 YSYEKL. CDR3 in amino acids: CASSQAGPTYEQYF. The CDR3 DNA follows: TGCGCCAGCAGCCAGGCGGGTCCAACCTACGAGCAGTACTTC.